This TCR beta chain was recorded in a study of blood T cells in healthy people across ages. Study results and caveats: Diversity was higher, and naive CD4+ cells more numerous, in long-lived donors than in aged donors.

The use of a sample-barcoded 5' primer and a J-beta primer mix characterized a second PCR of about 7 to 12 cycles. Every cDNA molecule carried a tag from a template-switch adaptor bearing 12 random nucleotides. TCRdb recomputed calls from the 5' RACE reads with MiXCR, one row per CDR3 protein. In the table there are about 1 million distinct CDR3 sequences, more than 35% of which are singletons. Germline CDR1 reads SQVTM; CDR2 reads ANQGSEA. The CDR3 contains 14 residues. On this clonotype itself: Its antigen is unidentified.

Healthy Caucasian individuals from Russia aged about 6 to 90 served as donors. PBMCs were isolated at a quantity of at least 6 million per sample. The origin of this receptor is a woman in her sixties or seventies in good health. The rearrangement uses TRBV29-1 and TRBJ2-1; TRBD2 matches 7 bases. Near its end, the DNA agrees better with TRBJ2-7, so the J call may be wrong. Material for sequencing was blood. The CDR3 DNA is TGCAGCGTCCGCGGGGGAGGGCTCTACAATGAGCAGTACTTC. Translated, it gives CSVRGGGLYNEQYF.